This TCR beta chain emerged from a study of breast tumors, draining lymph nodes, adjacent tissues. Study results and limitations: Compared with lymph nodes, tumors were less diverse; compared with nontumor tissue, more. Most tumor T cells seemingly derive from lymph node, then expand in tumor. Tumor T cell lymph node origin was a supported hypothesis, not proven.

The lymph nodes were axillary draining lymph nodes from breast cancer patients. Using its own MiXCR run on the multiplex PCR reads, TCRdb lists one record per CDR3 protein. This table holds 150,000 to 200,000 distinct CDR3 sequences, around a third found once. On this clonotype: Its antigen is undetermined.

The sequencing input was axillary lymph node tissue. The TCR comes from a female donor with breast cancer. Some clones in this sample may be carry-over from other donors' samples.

CDR3 loop: CASREGTSGELFF. The CDR3 DNA follows: TGCGCCAGCAGGGAAGGGACTAGCGGGGAGCTGTTTTTT. This chain links TRBV5-1 with TRBJ2-2, with TRBD2 matching over 8 bases. The CDR3 contains 13 residues. CDR1 is SGHRS and CDR2 is YFSETQ in the germline V gene. The trim removed 5 bases at V and 7 bases at J, leaving 4 bases unmatched.